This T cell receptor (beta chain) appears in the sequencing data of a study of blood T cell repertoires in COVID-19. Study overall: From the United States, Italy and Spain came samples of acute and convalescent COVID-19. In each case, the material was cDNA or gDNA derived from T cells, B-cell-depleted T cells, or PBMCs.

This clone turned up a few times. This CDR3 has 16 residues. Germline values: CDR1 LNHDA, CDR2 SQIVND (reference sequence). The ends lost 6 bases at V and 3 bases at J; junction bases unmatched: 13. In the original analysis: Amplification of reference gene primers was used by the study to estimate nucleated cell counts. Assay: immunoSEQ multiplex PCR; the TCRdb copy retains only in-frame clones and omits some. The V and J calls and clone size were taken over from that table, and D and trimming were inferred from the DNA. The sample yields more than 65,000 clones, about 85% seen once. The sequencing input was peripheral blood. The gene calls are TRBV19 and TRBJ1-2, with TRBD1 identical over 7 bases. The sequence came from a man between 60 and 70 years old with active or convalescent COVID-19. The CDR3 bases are TGTGCCAGTAGACCAGAACCCGGGACAGCCTACTATGGCTACACCTTC. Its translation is CASRPEPGTAYYGYTF.